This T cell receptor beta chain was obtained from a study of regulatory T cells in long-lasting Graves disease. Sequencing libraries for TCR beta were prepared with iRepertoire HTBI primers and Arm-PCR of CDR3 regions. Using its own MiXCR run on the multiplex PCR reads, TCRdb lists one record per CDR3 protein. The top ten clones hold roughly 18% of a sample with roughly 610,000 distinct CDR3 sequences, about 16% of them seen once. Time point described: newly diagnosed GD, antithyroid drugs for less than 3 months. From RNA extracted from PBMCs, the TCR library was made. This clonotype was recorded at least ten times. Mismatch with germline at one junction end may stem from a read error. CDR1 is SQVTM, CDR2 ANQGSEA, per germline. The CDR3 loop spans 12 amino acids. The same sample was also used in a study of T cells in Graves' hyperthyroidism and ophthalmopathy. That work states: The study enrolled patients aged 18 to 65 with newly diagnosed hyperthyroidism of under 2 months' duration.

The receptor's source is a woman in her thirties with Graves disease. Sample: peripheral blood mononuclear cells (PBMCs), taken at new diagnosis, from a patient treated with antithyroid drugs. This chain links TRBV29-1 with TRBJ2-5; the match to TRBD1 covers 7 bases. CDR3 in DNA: TGCAGCGTAGAAGACAGGGCGAAGACCCAGTACTTC. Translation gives CSVEDRAKTQYF.